The rows below give T cell receptor beta chains drawn from one sample of a study of blood T cells in healthy people across ages. TCRdb re-analysed the 5' RACE reads in MiXCR, keeping a single row per CDR3 protein. The sample lists about 1.6 million distinct CDR3 sequences, approximately 32% occurring once. The sequenced material came from blood. Receptor source: a woman aged 25 to 39 in good health. Each CDR3 is given with its conserved first and last residue. The D gene is left open where the match is weak. Rows give clone size only sometimes, using once, few, many, or a class for an expanded clone.

j_call | d_call | clone_size | v_call | cdr3_nt | cdr3_aa
TRBJ2-4 | . | . | TRBV3-1 | TGTGCCAGCAGCCAAAGTGGTAGGAACTACAAGCAGTACTTC | CASSQSGRNYKQYF
TRBJ2-2 | . | . | TRBV6-5 | TGTGCCAGCAGCCTCGGAGCCGCCGGGGAGCTGTTTTTT | CASSLGAAGELFF
TRBJ1-3 | . | . | TRBV19 | TGTGCCAGTACTACAGGGTCTACTGGAAACACCATATATTTT | CASTTGSTGNTIYF
TRBJ2-1 | TRBD2 | many | TRBV29-1 | TGCAGCGTTGGTCTCGGGAGGGCCGGTTATGAGCAGTTCTTC | CSVGLGRAGYEQFF
TRBJ2-3 | TRBD1 | few | TRBV20-1 | TGCAGTGCGAAACAGGGGCGTGGGACAGATACGCAGTATTTT | CSAKQGRGTDTQYF
TRBJ2-7 | . | . | TRBV7-3 | TGTCCCAGCAGCTCCCGGGGATTTTCCGACGAGCAGTACTTC | CPSSSRGFSDEQYF
TRBJ2-3 | . | . | TRBV20-1 | TGCAGTGTAAAGGGGCTTAGTACAGATACGCAGTATTTT | CSVKGLSTDTQYF
TRBJ2-2 | . | few | TRBV4-1 | TGCGCCAGCAGCCAAGTAACCCGCGGCGGGGAGCTGTTTTTT | CASSQVTRGGELFF
TRBJ2-7 | . | many | TRBV5-5 | TGTGCCAGCAGCTTAGCAGAATACGAGCAGTACTTC | CASSLAEYEQYF
TRBJ2-1 | TRBD2 | once | TRBV20-1 | TGCAGTGCTATGAACCAGCGGGGGCCAGCAGGCAATGAGCAGTTCTTC | CSAMNQRGPAGNEQFF
TRBJ1-1 | . | . | TRBV5-6 | TGTGCCAGCAGCTTAGAGGCGGTGAACACTGAAGCTTTCTTT | CASSLEAVNTEAFF
TRBJ2-2 | TRBD1 | . | TRBV5-1 | TGCGCCAGCAGCGGAGGCCGGGACAGGGGCACCGGGGAGCTGTTTTTT | CASSGGRDRGTGELFF
TRBJ2-5 | . | few | TRBV5-4 | TGTGCCAGCAGCCCGACAGCGACGTACCAAGAGACCCAGTACTTC | CASSPTATYQETQYF
TRBJ1-2 | . | . | TRBV28 | TGTGCCAGCAGTTCACACCCAGGGGACTCAGAGAATGGCTACACCTTC | CASSSHPGDSENGYTF
TRBJ2-1 | . | . | TRBV11-2 | TGTGCCAGTAGCTTATTCCGGGGGGCCCTAACGTTCTTC | CASSLFRGALTFF
TRBJ2-7 | TRBD1 | few | TRBV6-5 | TGTGCCAGCAGTCGAGGACAGGGGGCCTGGGGTAGGGAGCAGTACTTC | CASSRGQGAWGREQYF
TRBJ2-7 | . | few | TRBV28 | TGTGCCAGCAGCCGTACCACTGAATTCTACGAGCAGTACTTC | CASSRTTEFYEQYF
TRBJ2-5 | TRBD2 | few | TRBV28 | TGTGCCAGCAGCTGGGGGCCGGGACTAGCGGGAGCTTCCCAGTACTTC | CASSWGPGLAGASQYF
TRBJ2-7 | . | . | TRBV2 | TGTGCCAGCAGTGGAGGGCTGTCCGAGCAGTACTTC | CASSGGLSEQYF
TRBJ1-1 | . | . | TRBV28 | TGTGCCAGCAGTTTATTCAGGGAGAACACTGAAGCTTTCTTT | CASSLFRENTEAFF
TRBJ2-5 | . | . | TRBV7-2 | TGTGCCAGCAGCTCAGAGGACGCAAATAGAGGGACCCAGTACTTC | CASSSEDANRGTQYF
TRBJ2-1 | . | few | TRBV20-1 | TGCAGTGCTGCCGTCCAATCAGGGGACCCCTACAATGAGCAGTTCTTC | CSAAVQSGDPYNEQFF
TRBJ1-4 | . | . | TRBV27 | TGTGTCAGCCGCAGAGGGGCCGGAAAACTGTTTTTT | CVSRRGAGKLFF
TRBJ1-2 | TRBD1 | . | TRBV20-1 | TGCAGTGCCAGGGACAGTAGATCTTATGGCTACACCTTC | CSARDSRSYGYTF
TRBJ2-5 | . | . | TRBV7-6 | TGTGCCAGCAGCTCTGGCCCGACCCTCAGGCAAGAGACCCAGTACTTC | CASSSGPTLRQETQYF
TRBJ2-1 | . | . | TRBV9 | TGTGCCAGCAATGGGGTGTGGGCTCGGCAGTTCTTC | CASNGVWARQFF
TRBJ2-1 | TRBD2 | . | TRBV4-1 | TGCGCCGGCAGCCAAGCGGTACGAGCGGGGGCTTACAATGAGCAGTTCTTC | CAGSQAVRAGAYNEQFF
TRBJ1-5 | . | many | TRBV6-2/TRBV6-3 | TGTGCCACCGGGGACACTGATCAGCCCCAGCATTTT | CATGDTDQPQHF
TRBJ1-1 | . | . | TRBV7-2 | TGTGCCAGCAGCTTAGCGCAACAGCGAGGCGCTTTCTTT | CASSLAQQRGAFF
TRBJ2-7 | . | few | TRBV15 | TGTGCCACCAGCAGAGTTCCCGAGGGGTCCTACGAGCAGTACTTC | CATSRVPEGSYEQYF
TRBJ2-1 | . | few | TRBV2 | TGTGCCAGCAGTGAAAAGCAACTAGTTTACAATGAGCAGTTCTTC | CASSEKQLVYNEQFF
TRBJ1-2 | TRBD1 | . | TRBV2 | TGTGCCAGCAGGGGACAGGGGGCGAGCTATGGCTACACCTTC | CASRGQGASYGYTF
TRBJ2-6 | . | many | TRBV5-1 | TGCGCCAGCTCCGCGGCGGGTACCTCTGGGGCCAACGTCCTGACTTTC | CASSAAGTSGANVLTF
TRBJ1-4 | TRBD1 | . | TRBV20-1 | TGCAGTGCTTACAGGGGGAAAGGGGAAAAACTGTTTTTT | CSAYRGKGEKLFF
TRBJ1-1 | . | . | TRBV18 | TGTGCCAGCTCACCAGCTTCGAACACTGAAGCTTTCTTT | CASSPASNTEAFF
TRBJ2-1 | . | many | TRBV6-6 | TGTGCCAGCAGTTTTAGTCAAGAGCAGTTCTTC | CASSFSQEQFF
TRBJ1-2 | TRBD1 | . | TRBV5-1 | TGCGCCAGCAGCTTATCCCAGGGGGCAGATGGCTACACCTTC | CASSLSQGADGYTF
TRBJ2-7 | . | . | TRBV9 | TGTGCCAGCAGTCGACGGGACCACTACGAGCAGTACTTC | CASSRRDHYEQYF
TRBJ2-1 | TRBD2 | . | TRBV5-1 | TGCGCCAGCAGTTTGGATCTAGCGGGCGCCTACAAAGAGCAGTTCTTC | CASSLDLAGAYKEQFF
TRBJ1-3 | . | . | TRBV4-1 | TGCGCCAGCAGCCCTGGACGGGTCTCTGGAAACACCATATATTTT | CASSPGRVSGNTIYF
TRBJ2-7 | . | . | TRBV13 | TGTGCCAGCAGCCCGGAGCCCAGCTCCTACGAGCAGTACTTC | CASSPEPSSYEQYF
TRBJ1-2 | . | . | TRBV6-2/TRBV6-3 | TGTGCCAGCAGTCCGACCTACGAACACTATGGCTACACCTTC | CASSPTYEHYGYTF
TRBJ1-6 | . | few | TRBV2 | TGTGCCAGCACCCAAGGAGGGGCGACTTCACCCCTCCACTTT | CASTQGGATSPLHF
TRBJ2-3 | . | . | TRBV9 | TGTGCCAGCAGCTCCACGGAGCGGACGCAGTATTTT | CASSSTERTQYF
TRBJ2-1 | . | few | TRBV11-2 | TGTGCCAGCAGCTTAGTAGGGCAGAATGAGCAGTTCTTC | CASSLVGQNEQFF
TRBJ2-1 | . | . | TRBV6-2/TRBV6-3 | TGTGCCAGCCCCCCAGCAACCACCTACAATGAGCAGTTCTTC | CASPPATTYNEQFF
TRBJ2-1 | . | . | TRBV6-1 | TGTGCCAGCAGAATTAACAGGGACTATGAGCAGTTCTTC | CASRINRDYEQFF
TRBJ1-1 | . | few | TRBV29-1 | TGCAGCTCGGGGGCCTTCGGATATGCTGAAGCTTTCTTT | CSSGAFGYAEAFF
TRBJ1-5 | TRBD1 | . | TRBV6-6 | TGTGCCAGCAACCTAGGACAGGAATTTTCCCAGCCCCAGCATTTT | CASNLGQEFSQPQHF
TRBJ2-5 | . | many | TRBV7-2 | TGTGCCAGCAGCTTAATACAGGTGGAGACCCAGTACTTC | CASSLIQVETQYF
TRBJ2-5 | . | . | TRBV5-1 | TGCGCCAGCAGCCCGACTACGGGCATAGCCCAGTACTTC | CASSPTTGIAQYF
TRBJ2-5 | TRBD1 | . | TRBV3-1 | TGTGCCAGCTTGAGGTCCGGGACAGGGACGGAGACCCAGTACTTC | CASLRSGTGTETQYF
TRBJ2-5 | . | few | TRBV6-1 | TGTGCCAGCAGTGAAGCTTGGACAATCCTCGGAGAGACCCAGTACTTC | CASSEAWTILGETQYF
TRBJ2-1 | . | many | TRBV29-1 | TGCAGCGTATTCAGGGGGGAATACAATGAGCAGTTCTTC | CSVFRGEYNEQFF
TRBJ2-3 | TRBD2 | few | TRBV3-1 | TGTGCCAGCAGCCCTCTGACTAGCGGGAGTGGCACAGATACGCAGTATTTT | CASSPLTSGSGTDTQYF